This TCR beta chain is drawn from a study of glioma-infiltrating T cells after dendritic cell vaccination. For the study at large: Glioblastoma patients came from Phase I and II dendritic cell vaccination trials.

J lost 5 bases, V lost 6 bases, and 9 bases had no gene match. This CDR3 spans 15 amino acids. The V gene's germline CDR1 is MNHEY and CDR2 SMNVEV (reference sequence). TCRB CDR3 was amplified from 2 ug genomic DNA or less. Libraries were prepared by immunoSEQ multiplex PCR; TCRdb keeps only in-frame clonotypes and omits some of them. The sample comprises under 70,000 clones, 80% to 85% of which are singletons, and more than 8% rests with the top ten. The input for sequencing was blood, taken before dendritic cell vaccination. V is TRBV27 and J is TRBJ1-5; 8 bases fit TRBD1. The clonotype originates from a human donor with glioblastoma. The CDR3 bases are TGTGCCAGCAGCCACAGACCAGGGGGCGATCAGCCCCAGCATTTT. Protein product: CASSHRPGGDQPQHF.